The 27 T cell receptor beta chains given below trace back to one sample, sequenced in a study of pediatric ulcerative colitis. The repertoire was sequenced with immunoSEQ multiplex PCR; TCRdb's copy has only in-frame clones and lacks some. The sample consists of approximately 9,000 clones, 80% to 90% of them appearing once. Material: blood. These receptors all stem from a girl aged 10 to 17 with moderate ulcerative colitis.

V and J are TRBV10-1 and TRBJ1-6; 8 bases align to TRBD1. The CDR3 runs 16 residues. In germline, CDR1 is WNHNN, CDR2 SYGVQD (reference sequence). Trimming took 7 bases from V and 2 from J; bases not matched to a gene: 7. The CDR3 loop is CASTAGQVTYNSPLHF. CDR3 DNA: TGCGCCAGCACCGCGGGACAGGTGACCTATAATTCACCCCTCCACTTT.

In its sample, this clone was seen a few times. The rearrangement joins TRBV5-6 to TRBJ1-6; 9 nucleotides match TRBD1. CDR1 is SGHDT, CDR2 YYEEEE, per germline. Trimming removed 0 bases from V and 10 bases from J; junction bases left unmatched: 2. The CDR3 is made up of 14 amino acids. CDR3 protein: CASSLGDRVSPLHF. The CDR3 nucleotides are TGTGCCAGCAGCTTGGGGGACAGGGTCTCACCCCTCCACTTT. The variable domain in full, with the rest retrieved from reference TRBV5-6 and TRBJ1-6, is DAGVTQSPTHLIKTRGQQVTLRCSPKSGHDTVSWYQQALGQGPQFIFQYYEEEERQRGNFPDRFSGHQFPNYSSELNVNALLLGDSALYLCASSLGDRVSPLHFGNGTRLTVT.

The rearrangement joins TRBV6-1 to TRBJ1-2, with D perhaps TRBD1 (5 bases). Germline CDR1 is MNHNS and CDR2 is SASEGT. V lost 1 base and J 8 bases, leaving 14 bases between the germline ends. The CDR3 runs to 14 residues. The CDR3 sequence is CASSEVGTNGGYTF. Here the CDR3 DNA reads TGTGCCAGCAGTGAAGTAGGGACCAACGGGGGCTACACCTTC.

V gene TRBV5-3 combines with J gene TRBJ1-2, with TRBD1 identical over 9 bases. TRBV5-3 is designated an ORF whose function remains uncertain. Unmatched junction bases numbered 10, after V lost 1 base and J lost 3 bases. This CDR3 is 17 amino acids long. CDR3: CARSLSGPGTGYYGYTF. DNA for the CDR3: TGTGCCAGAAGCTTGAGCGGTCCCGGGACAGGGTACTATGGCTACACCTTC.

V and J are TRBV18 and TRBJ2-5; the match to TRBD1 covers 8 bases. Germline lookup yields CDR1 KGHSH and CDR2 LQKENI. This CDR3 is built from 15 residues. The V segment lost 2 bases and the J segment 5 bases; nucleotides outside the gene matches: 7. The CDR3 DNA follows: TGTGCCAGCTCACCATGGCAGGGGGCGGAGGAGACCCAGTACTTC. It codes for CASSPWQGAEETQYF.

V gene TRBV15 combines with J gene TRBJ1-3, with 8 positions matching TRBD1. CDR3 length equals 16 residues. Looked up from germline, CDR1 is LNHNV and CDR2 is YYDKDF (reference sequence). The ends lost 0 bases at V and 3 bases at J; junction bases unmatched: 4. The chain's CDR3 is CATSRDQGARGNTIYF. The DNA of the CDR3 is TGTGCCACCAGCAGAGATCAGGGGGCGCGTGGAAACACCATATATTTT.

V gene TRBV19 combines with J gene TRBJ2-7; TRBD2 aligns across 11 bases. CDR1 and CDR2 (germline): LNHDA, SQIVND (reference sequence). The CDR3 extends over 15 amino acids. Losses at the gene ends were 5 bases for V and 2 bases for J; bases not matched to a gene: 5. CDR3 sequence (DNA): TGTGCCAGTAGTCACGGGACTAGCGGAACCTACGAGCAGTACTTC. As protein: CASSHGTSGTYEQYF.

The chain recombines TRBV2 with TRBJ1-4, with D hard to call. In germline, CDR1 is SNHLY, CDR2 FYNNEI. V shed 3 bases and J shed 3 bases, with 11 bases lying between them. The CDR3 runs 15 residues. The CDR3 sequence: CASSEMYRPNEKLFF. DNA of the CDR3: TGTGCCAGCAGTGAGATGTATAGACCTAATGAAAAACTGTTTTTT.

V gene TRBV5-1 combines with J gene TRBJ2-1, with D perhaps assigned TRBD1 or TRBD2 (5 bases each). With 4 bases removed from V and 0 bases from J, the gap between germline ends came to 5 bases. This CDR3 is 13 amino acids long. CDR1 is SGHRS, CDR2 YFSETQ, per germline. CDR3 nucleotide sequence: TGCGCCAGCAGCGGGGGCTCCTACAATGAGCAGTTCTTC. It translates to CASSGGSYNEQFF.

With respect to this clone: Germline and junction disagree at one end, which may indicate a read error. The chain combines TRBV7-7 with TRBJ2-2; 9 nucleotides align to TRBD1. Germline V gene sequence: CDR1 SSHAT, CDR2 FNYEAQ (reference sequence). The CDR3 runs to 16 residues. CDR3 region: CASSAVGQGNTGELFF. CDR3 sequence (DNA): TGTGCTAGCAGCGCAGTGGGACAGGGGAACACCGGGGAGCTGTTTTTT.

The chain joins TRBV6-1 to TRBJ1-1; no clear D. There are 13 residues in the CDR3. In germline, CDR1 is MNHNS, CDR2 SASEGT. Trimming cost V 6 bases and J 2 bases, with 10 bases left between them. CDR3 in amino acids: CASSAGFNTEAFF. In DNA, the CDR3 is TGTGCCAGCAGCGCGGGCTTCAACACTGAAGCTTTCTTT.

J is TRBJ1-2 and V is TRBV5-1; weak D call: TRBD1 (6 bases). This CDR3 region has 15 residues. CDR1 SGHRS and CDR2 YFSETQ come from the germline V gene. V lost 2 bases, J lost 0 bases, and 11 bases lay in between. The CDR3 loop is CASSFGDTTNYGYTF. The CDR3 DNA follows: TGCGCCAGCAGCTTTGGGGACACTACTAACTATGGCTACACCTTC.

The chain employs TRBV14 and TRBJ1-1; a possible D gene is TRBD1 (5 bases). The V and J ends lost 5 bases and 5 bases respectively, with 15 bases between them. CDR3 length: 14 amino acids. Germline V CDR1 and CDR2: SGHDN, FVKESK. CDR3 region: CASSYSGARTEAFF. The CDR3 coding sequence is TGTGCCAGCAGCTACTCCGGGGCCAGGACTGAAGCTTTCTTT.

This clone showed up just once. The CDR3 sequence is CASSPRGYEQYF. The CDR3 DNA follows: TGTGCCAGCAGCCCAAGGGGGTACGAGCAGTACTTC. The J gene is TRBJ2-7, the V gene TRBV13; tentatively, D is TRBD1 (6 bases). V was shortened by 5 bases and J by 4 bases, with 9 bases between the two germline ends. Germline CDR1 reads PRHDT; CDR2 reads FYEKMQ (reference sequence). CDR3 length equals 12 residues.

Notes on this clone: One end of the junction varies from germline; a read error may be responsible. This sequence joins TRBV11-2 and TRBJ2-7; TRBD1 or TRBD2 may be the D gene (5 bases each). The CDR3 runs to 13 residues. The V gene's germline CDR1 is SGHAT and CDR2 FQNNGV. In DNA, the CDR3 is TGTGCCAGCAGCTTAACTGGGACCTATGAGCAGTACTTC. It is translated as CASSLTGTYEQYF.

The chain has TRBV30 and TRBJ1-2; no clear D gene. Germline lookup yields CDR1 GTSNPN and CDR2 SVGIG (reference sequence). The V and J ends lost 1 base and 4 bases respectively, with 13 bases between them. The CDR3 has 14 residues. The CDR3 sequence is CAWSDTPLAYGYTF. CDR3 nucleotide sequence: TGTGCCTGGAGTGATACCCCGCTGGCCTATGGCTACACCTTC.

The genes are TRBV7-8 and TRBJ2-5, with D tentatively TRBD1 (6 bases). This CDR3 comprises 14 residues. The V gene lost 5 bases and the J gene lost 5 bases, with 15 bases spanning the gap. Germline V gives CDR1 SGHVS, CDR2 FQNEAQ. The CDR3 DNA follows: TGTGCCAGCAGCCCAACAGGGACCAAGGAGACCCAGTACTTC. Translating gives CASSPTGTKETQYF.

CDR3 nucleotides: TGCGCCAGCACCCCTGACGCGGGTGGCGACGAGCAGTACTTC. Translation gives CASTPDAGGDEQYF. V is TRBV5-1 and J is TRBJ2-7; D is perhaps TRBD2 (5 bases). The germline V and J ends were trimmed by 6 bases and 5 bases, with 18 bases remaining between them. The germline V gene has CDR1 SGHRS and CDR2 YFSETQ. CDR3 length: 14 amino acids.

A single count supports this clone. This sequence joins TRBV28 and TRBJ1-1; D perhaps matches TRBD1 (5 bases). The CDR3 consists of 14 residues. Trimming removed 6 bases from V and 0 bases from J, with 11 bases in between. The germline V gene encodes CDR1 MDHEN and CDR2 SYDVKM. As DNA, the CDR3 is TGTGCCAGCAGACCACAGGATTTGAACACTGAAGCTTTCTTT. Amino acids: CASRPQDLNTEAFF.

The J gene is TRBJ2-7, the V gene TRBV5-1; D is undetermined. The germline V gene has CDR1 SGHRS and CDR2 YFSETQ. The CDR3 runs to 14 residues. The V gene lost 0 bases and the J gene lost 4 bases, with 11 bases spanning the gap. CDR3 protein: CASSLVGEQYEQYF. Written as DNA, the CDR3 is TGCGCCAGCAGCTTGGTAGGCGAGCAGTACGAGCAGTACTTC.

The V call is TRBV4-1, the J call TRBJ2-7, with TRBD1 identical over 7 bases. Germline V gives CDR1 MGHRA, CDR2 YSYEKL. This CDR3 has 14 residues. V lost 6 bases, J lost 2 bases, and 7 bases stayed unmatched. This CDR3 is CASRQQGSTYEQYF. In nucleotides, the CDR3 is TGCGCCAGCAGACAACAGGGGAGCACCTACGAGCAGTACTTC.

The chain couples TRBV10-3 to TRBJ1-1; D remains ambiguous. CDR1 is ENHRY, CDR2 SYGVKD, per germline. The CDR3 is 14 amino acids. V was pared by 0 bases and J by 2 bases, with 7 bases between. The CDR3 spells CAISESNGNTEAFF. Written as DNA, the CDR3 is TGTGCCATCAGTGAGTCGAACGGCAACACTGAAGCTTTCTTT.

The rearrangement links TRBV18 to TRBJ2-7; TRBD2 agrees at 16 bases. The CDR3 contains 17 residues. Trimming took 6 bases from V and 1 from J; bases not matched to a gene: 6. The germline gives CDR1 KGHSH, CDR2 LQKENI. This CDR3 is CASSAGLAGGTSYEQYF. In DNA, the CDR3 is TGTGCCAGCTCGGCGGGACTAGCGGGAGGGACATCCTACGAGCAGTACTTC.

The DNA of the CDR3 is TGTGCCAGTAAGGGTAACAGGCGGGCTTTCTTT. Translation gives CASKGNRRAFF. This sequence joins TRBV19 and TRBJ1-1; D is perhaps TRBD1 (5 bases). The ends were cut back, 7 bases at V and 11 bases at J, with 14 bases in the middle. Germline V CDR1 and CDR2: LNHDA, SQIVND (reference sequence). This CDR3 spans 11 amino acids. Filled out from reference TRBV19 and TRBJ1-1, the complete variable domain reads DGGITQSPKYLFRKEGQNVTLSCEQNLNHDAMYWYRQDPGQGLRLIYYSQIVNDFQKGDIAEGYSVSREKKESFPLTVTSAQKNPTAFYLCASKGNRRAFFGQGTRLTVV.

The chain recombines TRBV6-4 with TRBJ2-1; 10 nucleotides match TRBD2. The germline V gene has CDR1 MRHNA and CDR2 SNTAGT. The trim removed 3 bases at V and 5 bases at J, leaving 4 bases unmatched. This CDR3 has 15 amino acids. The CDR3 nucleotides are TGTGCCAGCAGTGAGCTAGCGGGGGCGCACAATGAGCAGTTCTTC. Residues: CASSELAGAHNEQFF.

The V and J genes are TRBV5-6 and TRBJ2-3; D is undetermined. Per the germline V gene, CDR1 is SGHDT and CDR2 is YYEEEE. The length of the CDR3 is 13 residues. The V and J ends lost 2 bases and 3 bases respectively, with 7 bases between them. CDR3 DNA: TGTGCCAGCAGCTTTTGGGAAACAGATACGCAGTATTTT. As protein: CASSFWETDTQYF. Filled out from reference TRBV5-6 and TRBJ2-3, the complete variable domain reads DAGVTQSPTHLIKTRGQQVTLRCSPKSGHDTVSWYQQALGQGPQFIFQYYEEEERQRGNFPDRFSGHQFPNYSSELNVNALLLGDSALYLCASSFWETDTQYFGPGTRLTVL.

This clone is a singleton in its sample. This sample includes further DNA sequences coding for the same CDR3. V gene TRBV6-1 combines with J gene TRBJ2-3, with TRBD2 matching over 12 bases. The trim removed 2 bases at V and 4 bases at J, leaving 1 base unmatched. The CDR3 totals 15 residues. CDR1 is MNHNS, CDR2 SASEGT, per germline. The CDR3 DNA sequence: TGTGCCAGCAGTGAACTAGCGGGAGGGCCAGATACGCAGTATTTT. This sequence encodes CASSELAGGPDTQYF.